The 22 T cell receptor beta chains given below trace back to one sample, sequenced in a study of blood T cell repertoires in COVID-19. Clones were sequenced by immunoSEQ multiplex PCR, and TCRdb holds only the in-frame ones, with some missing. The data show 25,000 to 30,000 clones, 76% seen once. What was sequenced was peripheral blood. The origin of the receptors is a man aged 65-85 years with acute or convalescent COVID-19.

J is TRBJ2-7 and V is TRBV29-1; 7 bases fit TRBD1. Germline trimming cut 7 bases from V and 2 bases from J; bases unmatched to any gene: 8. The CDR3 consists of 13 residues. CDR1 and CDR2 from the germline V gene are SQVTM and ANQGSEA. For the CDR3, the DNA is TGCAGCGCCCAAGCAGGACAGGCCTACGAGCAGTACTTC. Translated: CSAQAGQAYEQYF.

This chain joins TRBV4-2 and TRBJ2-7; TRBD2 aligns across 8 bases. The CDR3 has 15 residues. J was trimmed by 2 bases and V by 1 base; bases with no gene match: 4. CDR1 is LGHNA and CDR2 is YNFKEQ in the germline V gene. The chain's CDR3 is CASSQATGLAYEQYF. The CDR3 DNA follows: TGTGCCAGCAGCCAAGCGACGGGACTAGCCTACGAGCAGTACTTC.

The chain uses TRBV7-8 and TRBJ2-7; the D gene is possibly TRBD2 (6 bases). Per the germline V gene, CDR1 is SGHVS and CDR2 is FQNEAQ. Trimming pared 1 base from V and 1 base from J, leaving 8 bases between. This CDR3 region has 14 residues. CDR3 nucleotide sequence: TGTGCCAGCAGCTTAGGACTAGAGTCCTACGAGCAGTACTTC. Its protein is CASSLGLESYEQYF.

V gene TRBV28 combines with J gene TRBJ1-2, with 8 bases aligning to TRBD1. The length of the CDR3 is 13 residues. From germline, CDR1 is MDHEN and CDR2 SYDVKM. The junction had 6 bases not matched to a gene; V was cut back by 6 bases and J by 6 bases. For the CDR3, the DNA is TGTGCCAGCAGGTCAGGGGGCATCGATGGCTACACCTTC. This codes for CASRSGGIDGYTF.

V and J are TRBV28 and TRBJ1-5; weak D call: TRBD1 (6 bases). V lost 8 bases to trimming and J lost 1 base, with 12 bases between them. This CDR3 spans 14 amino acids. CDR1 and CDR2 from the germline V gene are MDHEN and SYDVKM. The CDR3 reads CASLGAGSNQPQHF. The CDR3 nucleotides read TGTGCCAGCCTGGGGGCCGGGAGCAATCAGCCCCAGCATTTT.

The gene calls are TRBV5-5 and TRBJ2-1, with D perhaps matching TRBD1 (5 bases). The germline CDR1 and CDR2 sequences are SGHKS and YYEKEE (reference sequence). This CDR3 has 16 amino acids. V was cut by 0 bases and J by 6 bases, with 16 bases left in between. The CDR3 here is CASSLAGYVPSNEQFF. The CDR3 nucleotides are TGTGCCAGCAGCTTGGCAGGGTACGTCCCTAGCAATGAGCAGTTCTTC.

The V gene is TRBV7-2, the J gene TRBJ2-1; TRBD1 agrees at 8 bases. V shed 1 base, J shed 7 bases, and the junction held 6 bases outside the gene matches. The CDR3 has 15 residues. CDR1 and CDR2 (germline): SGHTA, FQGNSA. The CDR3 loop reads CASSLVAGQVNEQFF. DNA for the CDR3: TGTGCCAGCAGCTTAGTGGCGGGACAGGTAAATGAGCAGTTCTTC.

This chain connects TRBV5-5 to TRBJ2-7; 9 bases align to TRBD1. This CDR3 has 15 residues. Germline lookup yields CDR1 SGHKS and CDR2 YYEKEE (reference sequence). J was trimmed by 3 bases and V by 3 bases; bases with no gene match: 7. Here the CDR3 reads CASSWAGQGNYEQYF. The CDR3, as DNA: TGTGCCAGCAGCTGGGCGGGACAGGGTAACTACGAGCAGTACTTC.

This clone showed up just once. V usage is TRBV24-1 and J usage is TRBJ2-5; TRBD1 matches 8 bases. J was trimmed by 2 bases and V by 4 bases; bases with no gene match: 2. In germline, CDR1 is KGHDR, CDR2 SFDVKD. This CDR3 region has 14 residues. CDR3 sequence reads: CATSDRTGQETQYF. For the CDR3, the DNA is TGTGCCACCAGTGACCGGACAGGGCAAGAGACCCAGTACTTC.

CDR3 protein: CASSPPAGGGNEQFF. For the CDR3, the DNA is TGTGCCAGCTCACCACCGGCGGGAGGGGGGAATGAGCAGTTCTTC. This rearrangement joins TRBV18 to TRBJ2-1, with 9 bases identical to TRBD2. Germline trimming cut 0 bases from V and 7 bases from J; bases unmatched to any gene: 4. The CDR3 runs 15 residues. Germline V gene data show CDR1 as KGHSH and CDR2 as LQKENI.

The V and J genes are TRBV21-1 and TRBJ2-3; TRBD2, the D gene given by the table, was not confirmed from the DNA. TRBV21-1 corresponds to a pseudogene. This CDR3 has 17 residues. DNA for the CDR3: TGTGCCAGCAGCAATGTGAGCGGGGGGGTAAATGCAGATACGCAGTATTTT. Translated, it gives CASSNVSGGVNADTQYF.

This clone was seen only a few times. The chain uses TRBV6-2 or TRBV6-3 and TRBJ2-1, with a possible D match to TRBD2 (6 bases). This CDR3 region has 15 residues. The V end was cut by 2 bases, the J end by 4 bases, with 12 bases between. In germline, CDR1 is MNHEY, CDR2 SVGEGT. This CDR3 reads CASSYTGETYNEQFF. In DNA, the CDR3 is TGTGCCAGCAGTTACACGGGGGAAACGTACAATGAGCAGTTCTTC.

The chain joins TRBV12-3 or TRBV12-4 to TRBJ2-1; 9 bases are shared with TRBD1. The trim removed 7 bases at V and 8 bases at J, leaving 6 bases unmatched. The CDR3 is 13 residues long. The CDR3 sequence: CASNNRGQYEQFF. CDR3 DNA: TGTGCCAGCAATAACAGGGGGCAGTATGAGCAGTTCTTC.

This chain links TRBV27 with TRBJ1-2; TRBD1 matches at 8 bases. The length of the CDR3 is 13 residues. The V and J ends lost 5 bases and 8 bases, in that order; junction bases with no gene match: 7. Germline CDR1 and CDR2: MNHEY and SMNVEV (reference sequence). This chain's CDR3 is CASSPSTGEGYTF. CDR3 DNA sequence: TGTGCCAGCAGTCCTTCGACAGGGGAGGGCTACACCTTC.

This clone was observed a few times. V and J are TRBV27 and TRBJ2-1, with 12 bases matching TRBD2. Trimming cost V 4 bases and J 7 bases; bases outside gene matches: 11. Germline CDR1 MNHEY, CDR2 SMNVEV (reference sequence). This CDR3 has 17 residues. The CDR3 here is CASSSRGLAGPTNEQFF. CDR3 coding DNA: TGTGCCAGCAGTTCCCGCGGACTAGCGGGGCCGACAAATGAGCAGTTCTTC.

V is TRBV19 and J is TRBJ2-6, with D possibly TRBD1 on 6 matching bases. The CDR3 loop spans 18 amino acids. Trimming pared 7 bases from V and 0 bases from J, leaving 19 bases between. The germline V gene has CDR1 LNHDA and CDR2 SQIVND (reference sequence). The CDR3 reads CASNLRGHHSSGANVLTF. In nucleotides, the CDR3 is TGTGCCAGTAACCTTCGGGGACATCACTCCTCTGGGGCCAACGTCCTGACTTTC.

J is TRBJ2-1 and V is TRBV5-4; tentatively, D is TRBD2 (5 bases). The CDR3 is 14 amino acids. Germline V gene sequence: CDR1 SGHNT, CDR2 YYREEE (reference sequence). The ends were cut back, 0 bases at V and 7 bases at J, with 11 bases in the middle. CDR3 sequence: CASSLGGLSNEQFF. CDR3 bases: TGTGCCAGCAGCTTGGGAGGACTCTCGAATGAGCAGTTCTTC. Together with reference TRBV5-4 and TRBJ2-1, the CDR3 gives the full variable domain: ETGVTQSPTHLIKTRGQQVTLRCSSQSGHNTVSWYQQALGQGPQFIFQYYREEENGRGNFPPRFSGLQFPNYSSELNVNALELDDSALYLCASSLGGLSNEQFFGPGTRLTVL.

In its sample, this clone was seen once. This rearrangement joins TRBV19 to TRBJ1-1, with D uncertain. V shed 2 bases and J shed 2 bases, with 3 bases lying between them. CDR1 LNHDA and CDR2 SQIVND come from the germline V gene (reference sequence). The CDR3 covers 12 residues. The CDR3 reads CASSILNTEAFF. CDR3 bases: TGTGCCAGTAGTATACTCAACACTGAAGCTTTCTTT.

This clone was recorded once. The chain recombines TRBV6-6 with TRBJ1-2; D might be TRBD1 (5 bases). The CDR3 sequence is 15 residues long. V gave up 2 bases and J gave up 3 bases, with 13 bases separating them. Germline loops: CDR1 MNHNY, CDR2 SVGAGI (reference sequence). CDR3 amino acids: CASSYEGRADYGYTF. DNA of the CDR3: TGTGCCAGCAGTTACGAGGGGAGGGCAGACTATGGCTACACCTTC.

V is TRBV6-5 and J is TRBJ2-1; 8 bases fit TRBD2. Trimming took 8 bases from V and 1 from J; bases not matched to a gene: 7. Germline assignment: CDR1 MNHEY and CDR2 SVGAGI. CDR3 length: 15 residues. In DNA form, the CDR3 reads TGTGCCAGCGTTTCGAGCGGGAGTTCCTACAATGAGCAGTTCTTC. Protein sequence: CASVSSGSSYNEQFF.

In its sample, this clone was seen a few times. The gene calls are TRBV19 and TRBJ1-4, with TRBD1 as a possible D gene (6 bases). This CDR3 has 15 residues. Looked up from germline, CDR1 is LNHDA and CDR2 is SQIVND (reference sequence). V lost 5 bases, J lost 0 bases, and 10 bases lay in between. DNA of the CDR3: TGTGCCAGTAGTCTTGGACAGTCAACTAATGAAAAACTGTTTTTT. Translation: CASSLGQSTNEKLFF.

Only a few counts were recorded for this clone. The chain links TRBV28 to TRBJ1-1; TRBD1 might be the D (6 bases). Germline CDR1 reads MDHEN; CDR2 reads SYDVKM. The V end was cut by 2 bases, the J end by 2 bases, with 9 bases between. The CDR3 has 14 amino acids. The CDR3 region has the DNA TGTGCCAGCAGTTTAGGCAGGGGAAACACTGAAGCTTTCTTT. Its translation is CASSLGRGNTEAFF.